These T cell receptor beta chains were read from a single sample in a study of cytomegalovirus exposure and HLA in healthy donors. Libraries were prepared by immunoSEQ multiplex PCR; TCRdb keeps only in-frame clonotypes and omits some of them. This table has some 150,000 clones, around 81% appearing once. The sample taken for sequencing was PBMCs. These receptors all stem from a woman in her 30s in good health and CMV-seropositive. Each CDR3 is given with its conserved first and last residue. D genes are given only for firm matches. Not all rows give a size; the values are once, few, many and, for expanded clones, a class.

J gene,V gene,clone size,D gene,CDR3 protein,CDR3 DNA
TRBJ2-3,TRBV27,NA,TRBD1,CASSTAAGGSTDTQYF,TGTGCCAGCAGTACCGCGGCAGGGGGAAGCACAGATACGCAGTATTTT
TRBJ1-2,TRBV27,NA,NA,CASNGAGGPLSF,TGTGCCAGCAATGGGGCAGGCGGACCCCTTTCCTTC
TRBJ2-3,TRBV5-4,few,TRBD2,CASSWGGADTDTQYF,TGTGCCAGCAGCTGGGGAGGGGCGGATACAGATACGCAGTATTTT
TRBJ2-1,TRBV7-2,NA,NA,CASSFGYSSYNEQFF,TGTGCCAGCAGCTTTGGGTACAGCTCCTACAATGAGCAGTTCTTC
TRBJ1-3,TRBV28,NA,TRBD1,CASSPGQSGNTIYF,TGTGCCAGCAGTCCGGGACAGTCTGGAAACACCATATATTTT
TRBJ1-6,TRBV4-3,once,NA,CASSQVLSSYNSPLHF,TGCGCCAGCAGCCAAGTTTTGAGCTCCTATAATTCACCCCTCCACTTT
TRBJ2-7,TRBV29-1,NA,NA,CSVGGTNEQYF,TGCAGCGTTGGGGGGACAAACGAGCAGTACTTC
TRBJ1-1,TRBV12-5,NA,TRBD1,CASGQGAGAFF,TGTGCTAGTGGCCAGGGGGCCGGAGCTTTCTTT
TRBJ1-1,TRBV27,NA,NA,CASSLWQGRTEAFF,TGTGCCAGCAGTTTATGGCAGGGGCGTACTGAAGCTTTCTTT
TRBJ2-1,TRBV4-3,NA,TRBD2,CASSPPGTSDYNEQFF,TGCGCCAGCAGCCCCCCCGGGACTAGCGACTACAATGAGCAGTTCTTC
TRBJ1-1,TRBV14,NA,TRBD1,CASSRDRETEAFF,TGTGCCAGCAGCCGGGACAGGGAGACTGAAGCTTTCTTT
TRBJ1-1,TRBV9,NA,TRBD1,CASSGTGVTEAFF,TGTGCCAGCAGCGGCACAGGGGTAACTGAAGCTTTCTTT
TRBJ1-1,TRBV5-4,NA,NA,CASSAGRGNTEAFF,TGTGCCAGCAGCGCTGGCAGGGGGAACACTGAAGCTTTCTTT
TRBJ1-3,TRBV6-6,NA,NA,CASRTTSGNTIYF,TGTGCCAGCAGGACAACTTCTGGAAACACCATATATTTT
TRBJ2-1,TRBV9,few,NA,CASSGQRYEQFF,TGTGCCAGCAGCGGTCAGCGCTATGAGCAGTTCTTC
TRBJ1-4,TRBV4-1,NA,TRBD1,CASSQGQGTDEKLFF,TGCGCCAGCAGCCAAGGACAGGGGACGGATGAAAAACTGTTTTTT
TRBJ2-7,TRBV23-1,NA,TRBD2,CASSPSEGLAGGLTYEQYF,TGCGCCAGCAGTCCCTCGGAGGGACTAGCGGGAGGTCTAACCTACGAGCAGTACTTC
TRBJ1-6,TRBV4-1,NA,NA,CASRGVRNSPLHF,TGCGCCAGCAGAGGCGTCAGGAATTCACCCCTCCACTTT
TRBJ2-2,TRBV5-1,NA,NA,CASSLAVRATGELFF,TGCGCCAGCAGCTTGGCCGTCAGGGCCACCGGGGAGCTGTTTTTT
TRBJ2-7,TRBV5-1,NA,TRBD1,CASRAGTGGHEQYF,TGCGCCAGCAGAGCCGGGACAGGGGGCCACGAGCAGTACTTC
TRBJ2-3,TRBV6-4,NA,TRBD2,CASSGLAGGTDTQYF,TGTGCCAGCAGTGGACTAGCGGGAGGGACAGATACGCAGTATTTT
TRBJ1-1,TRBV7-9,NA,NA,CASSLRFTGHKNTEAFF,TGTGCCAGCAGCTTACGGTTCACTGGACATAAGAACACTGAAGCTTTCTTT
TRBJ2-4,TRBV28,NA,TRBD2,CASSFPPLAGNKNIQYF,TGTGCCAGCAGTTTCCCGCCGCTAGCGGGGAACAAAAACATTCAGTACTTC
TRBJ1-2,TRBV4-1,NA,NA,CASSQETQGLNYGYTF,TGCGCCAGCAGCCAAGAAACGCAGGGATTGAACTATGGCTACACCTTC
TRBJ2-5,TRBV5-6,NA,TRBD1,CASSLHQGVVVETQYF,TGTGCCAGCAGCTTACATCAGGGGGTGGTGGTCGAGACCCAGTACTTC
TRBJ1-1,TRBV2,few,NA,CASNIQGPQAFF,TGTGCCAGCAACATTCAGGGTCCCCAAGCTTTCTTT
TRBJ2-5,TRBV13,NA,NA,CASSAGHQGEETQYF,TGTGCCAGCAGCGCCGGACATCAAGGGGAAGAGACCCAGTACTTC
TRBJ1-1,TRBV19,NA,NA,CASSLDRVNTEAFF,TGTGCCAGTAGTCTTGACCGGGTGAACACTGAAGCTTTCTTT
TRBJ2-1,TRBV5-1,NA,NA,CASSLDHTSSYNEQFF,TGCGCCAGCAGCTTGGATCACACCTCCTCCTACAATGAGCAGTTCTTC
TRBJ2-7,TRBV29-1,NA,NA,CSHSGSSYEQYF,TGCAGCCATAGCGGTAGCTCCTACGAGCAGTACTTC
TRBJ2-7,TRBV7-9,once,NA,CASSLMTETYEQYF,TGTGCCAGCAGCCTAATGACAGAGACCTACGAGCAGTACTTC
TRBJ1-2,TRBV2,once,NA,CASSYQGRDYGYTF,TGTGCCAGCAGTTACCAGGGGAGGGACTATGGCTACACCTTC
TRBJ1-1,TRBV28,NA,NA,CASSTRTRSAFF,TGTGCCAGCAGCACCCGGACAAGATCGGCTTTCTTT
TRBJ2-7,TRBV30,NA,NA,CAWSMRPAHEQYF,TGTGCCTGGAGTATGCGGCCCGCCCACGAGCAGTACTTC
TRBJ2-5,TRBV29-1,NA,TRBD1,CSGTGQHQETQYF,TGCAGCGGTACGGGACAGCACCAAGAGACCCAGTACTTC